The 29 T cell receptor beta chains below come from one sample, sequenced in a study of cytomegalovirus exposure and HLA in healthy donors. The PCR had 60 Vbeta and 13 Jbeta primers. Sequenced by immunoSEQ multiplex PCR; TCRdb stores in-frame clones only, minus some. The table lists 50,000 or so clones, with approximately 6.5% in the top ten. Sequences were obtained from PBMCs. Receptor source: a woman between 40 and 55 years old in good health and CMV-seronegative.

J is TRBJ2-7 and V is TRBV5-1; 10 bases line up with TRBD1. V lost 0 bases, J lost 2 bases, and 5 bases stayed unmatched. The CDR3 is made up of 16 amino acids. Germline V CDR1 and CDR2: SGHRS, YFSETQ. The CDR3 DNA reads TGCGCCAGCAGCTTGGGGACAGGGGGGGCGCCCTACGAGCAGTACTTC. Protein product: CASSLGTGGAPYEQYF.

The chain joins TRBV4-3 to TRBJ2-5; 7 bases agree with TRBD1. Germline V lookup: CDR1 LGHNA, CDR2 YSLEER. The CDR3 has 14 amino acids. V lost 0 bases and J lost 4; bases outside the gene matches: 2. DNA for the CDR3: TGCGCCAGCAGCCAAGACAGGGGGAGAGAGACCCAGTACTTC. Protein sequence: CASSQDRGRETQYF.

The rearrangement joins TRBV6-5 to TRBJ1-4; tentatively, D is TRBD1 (5 bases). V lost 2 bases to trimming and J lost 0 bases, with 10 bases between them. The CDR3 totals 16 residues. CDR1 and CDR2 from the germline V gene are MNHEY and SVGAGI. CDR3 region: CASSYGADATNEKLFF. CDR3 sequence (DNA): TGTGCCAGCAGTTACGGGGCAGACGCAACTAATGAAAAACTGTTTTTT.

The CDR3 is CASSLGLIYEQYF. DNA for the CDR3: TGTGCCAGCAGCTTAGGGCTGATCTACGAGCAGTACTTC. This chain connects TRBV7-8 to TRBJ2-7; no reliable D call. The CDR3 is made up of 13 amino acids. V shed 1 base and J shed 3 bases, with 7 bases lying between them. The V gene's germline CDR1 is SGHVS and CDR2 FQNEAQ.

V and J are TRBV7-9 and TRBJ2-5; D might be TRBD1 (5 bases). V was trimmed by 3 bases and J by 1 base, leaving 9 bases between them. Germline V gene sequence: CDR1 SEHNR, CDR2 FQNEAQ (reference sequence). The CDR3 runs 14 residues. For the CDR3, the DNA is TGTGCCAGCAGCTTTCCAGGGTTCCAAGAGACCCAGTACTTC. This encodes CASSFPGFQETQYF.

J is TRBJ2-1 and V is TRBV18; no firm D call. Trimming removed 3 bases at V and 4 bases at J, with 13 bases between. The CDR3 totals 15 residues. Per the germline V gene, CDR1 is KGHSH and CDR2 is LQKENI. The CDR3 coding sequence is TGTGCCAGCTCACCGCCCCTAGTCGGTTACAATGAGCAGTTCTTC. Translating it yields CASSPPLVGYNEQFF.

The V call is TRBV7-6, the J call TRBJ2-7; D is perhaps TRBD1 (5 bases). CDR3 length equals 13 residues. Germline assignment: CDR1 SGHVS and CDR2 FNYEAQ. V was clipped by 5 bases and J by 3 bases, with 11 bases between them. The CDR3 here is CASSLEDNYEQYF. CDR3 bases: TGTGCCAGCAGCCTTGAGGACAACTACGAGCAGTACTTC.

The chain's CDR3 is CASSFSGQSSYEQYF. The CDR3 nucleotides are TGTGCCAGCAGCTTTTCGGGACAGAGCTCCTACGAGCAGTACTTC. The chain recombines TRBV5-8 with TRBJ2-7, with 7 bases lining up with TRBD1. CDR3 length: 15 amino acids. Germline CDR1 is SGHTS and CDR2 is YDEGEE. The V gene end was trimmed by 2 bases and the J gene end by 0 bases; junction bases not matched to a gene: 5. Full variable domain (remainder filled in from reference TRBV5-8 and TRBJ2-7): EAGVTQSPTHLIKTRGQQATLRCSPISGHTSVYWYQQALGLGLQFLLWYDEGEERNRGNFPPRFSGRQFPNYSSELNVNALELEDSALYLCASSFSGQSSYEQYFGPGTRLTVT.

This sequence joins TRBV5-4 and TRBJ2-5, with 9 nucleotides matching TRBD1. V was pared by 5 bases and J by 5 bases, with 7 bases of the junction left unmatched. Looked up from germline, CDR1 is SGHNT and CDR2 is YYREEE (reference sequence). The length of the CDR3 is 14 residues. The CDR3 DNA follows: TGTGCCAGCAGATTACAGGGGGCGATGGAGACCCAGTACTTC. It specifies CASRLQGAMETQYF.

The chain links TRBV18 to TRBJ1-1; TRBD1 agrees at 7 bases. V shed 3 bases and J 4 bases; nucleotides not matched to a gene: 8. Germline values: CDR1 KGHSH, CDR2 LQKENI. This CDR3 spans 15 amino acids. This chain's CDR3 is CASSPTGAGGTEAFF. CDR3 bases: TGTGCCAGCTCACCCACAGGGGCCGGGGGCACTGAAGCTTTCTTT.

The chain employs TRBV29-1 and TRBJ1-5; possibly TRBD1 for D (6 bases). The CDR3 runs 14 residues. Germline V lookup: CDR1 SQVTM, CDR2 ANQGSEA. Trimming pared 6 bases from V and 3 bases from J, leaving 15 bases between. CDR3 protein: CSVRLGGVNQPQHF. Here the CDR3 DNA reads TGCAGCGTCCGTTTAGGGGGGGTCAATCAGCCCCAGCATTTT. The entire variable domain, with the rest obtained from reference TRBV29-1 and TRBJ1-5, is as follows: SAVISQKPSRDICQRGTSLTIQCQVDSQVTMMFWYRQQPGQSLTLIATANQGSEATYESGFVIDKFPISRPNLTFSTLTVSNMSPEDSSIYLCSVRLGGVNQPQHFGDGTRLSIL.

J is TRBJ2-3 and V is TRBV4-2; 10 nucleotides agree with TRBD2. The trim removed 4 bases at V and 4 bases at J, leaving 23 bases unmatched. The CDR3 loop spans 21 amino acids. Germline-derived CDR1 and CDR2 are LGHNA and YNFKEQ. The CDR3 nucleotides read TGTGCCAGCAGCCTTTCAAGAGGTGGCGGTATCAGCGGGAGGGCCCCAGATACGCAGTATTTT. As protein: CASSLSRGGGISGRAPDTQYF.

V usage is TRBV7-6 and J usage is TRBJ2-7; 12 bases are a match to TRBD2. The CDR3 has 16 amino acids. Germline lookup yields CDR1 SGHVS and CDR2 FNYEAQ. V dropped 5 bases and J dropped 1; count of bases not matched to a gene: 6. CDR3 DNA: TGTGCCAGCAGCAAGGGACTAGCGGGCCCATCCTACGAGCAGTACTTC. As protein: CASSKGLAGPSYEQYF.

The V and J genes are TRBV5-1 and TRBJ1-6; 7 bases line up with TRBD1. There are 14 residues in the CDR3. Germline lookup yields CDR1 SGHRS and CDR2 YFSETQ. After removal of 5 bases from V and 10 bases from J, the junction contained 9 bases not matched to a gene. The CDR3: CASRRDSGGSPLHF. The CDR3 nucleotides are TGCGCCAGCAGGCGGGACAGTGGAGGATCACCCCTCCACTTT.

This chain links TRBV30 with TRBJ1-4; no clear D gene. The CDR3 has 16 residues. The V and J ends lost 3 bases and 6 bases respectively, with 20 bases between them. Germline CDR1 reads GTSNPN; CDR2 reads SVGIG (reference sequence). Here the CDR3 DNA reads TGTGCCTGGAGCGGTATGGGCTTCAGTTCCGATGAAAAACTGTTTTTT. Amino acids: CAWSGMGFSSDEKLFF.

The chain links TRBV28 to TRBJ2-1; D possibly corresponds to TRBD1 (6 bases). This CDR3 has 14 residues. CDR1 and CDR2 (germline): MDHEN, SYDVKM. Trimming removed 6 bases from V and 1 base from J, with 10 bases in between. CDR3 amino acids: CASRQGGSYNEQFF. The CDR3, as DNA: TGTGCCAGCAGACAGGGTGGGTCCTACAATGAGCAGTTCTTC.

The chain links TRBV9 to TRBJ2-1, with 7 bases that match TRBD2. J gave up 3 bases and V 0 bases, and 12 bases lay outside the gene matches. There are 18 residues in the CDR3. Germline V gene data show CDR1 as SGDLS and CDR2 as YYNGEE. The CDR3 region has the DNA TGTGCCAGCAGCGTAGGAATAGCGTTTGGCGGGAGCTACAATGAGCAGTTCTTC. It encodes CASSVGIAFGGSYNEQFF. Looking up the rest from reference TRBV9 and TRBJ2-1 gives the full variable domain: DSGVTQTPKHLITATGQRVTLRCSPRSGDLSVYWYQQSLDQGLQFLIQYYNGEERAKGNILERFSAQQFPDLHSELNLSSLELGDSALYFCASSVGIAFGGSYNEQFFGPGTRLTVL.

The chain carries TRBV19 and TRBJ2-2; 15 bases are shared with TRBD2. CDR3 length: 21 residues. CDR1 and CDR2 from the germline V gene are LNHDA and SQIVND (reference sequence). With 4 bases clipped from V and 3 bases from J, the junction kept 15 bases outside the gene matches. The CDR3: CASSNPTLGLAGGRDTGELFF. The DNA for the CDR3 is TGTGCCAGTAGTAACCCAACCCTCGGACTAGCGGGAGGGCGGGACACCGGGGAGCTGTTTTTT.

This sequence joins TRBV6-1 and TRBJ2-1; 10 nucleotides agree with TRBD1. With V trimmed by 8 bases and J by 7 bases, 8 bases remained unmatched. Germline CDR1 and CDR2: MNHNS and SASEGT. This CDR3 is 14 amino acids long. The CDR3 nucleotides read TGTGCCAGCTGGGCGGGACAGGGGATTAATGAGCAGTTCTTC. It yields the protein CASWAGQGINEQFF.

The V and J genes are TRBV15 and TRBJ1-1; D is unclear. This CDR3 spans 15 amino acids. The V end was cut by 0 bases, the J end by 0 bases, with 8 bases between. From germline, CDR1 is LNHNV and CDR2 YYDKDF (reference sequence). The CDR3 DNA reads TGTGCCACCAGCAGAGATCGGTCCCTGAACACTGAAGCTTTCTTT. This translates into CATSRDRSLNTEAFF.

The chain employs TRBV7-2 and TRBJ1-5; no clear D. Germline CDR1 is SGHTA and CDR2 is FQGNSA. V was pared by 1 base and J by 6 bases, with 10 bases between. This CDR3 spans 14 amino acids. The CDR3 coding sequence is TGTGCCAGCAGCTTAGGATCGGAGAGTCAGCCCCAGCATTTT. Translation: CASSLGSESQPQHF.

The chain has TRBV4-1 and TRBJ1-6; 7 bases match TRBD1. Trimming took 6 bases from V and 6 from J; bases not matched to a gene: 8. Germline V gene lookup returns CDR1 MGHRA and CDR2 YSYEKL. This CDR3 is 15 amino acids long. The CDR3: CASRIEGTVNSPLHF. CDR3 coding DNA: TGCGCCAGCAGGATAGAGGGGACAGTTAATTCACCCCTCCACTTT.

This chain joins TRBV2 and TRBJ1-1, with D perhaps matching TRBD1 (5 bases). Between the trimmed V and J ends, which lost 7 bases and 3 bases, there was a span of 15 bases. This CDR3 region has 14 residues. Germline V gene lookup returns CDR1 SNHLY and CDR2 FYNNEI. The CDR3 loop is CASTSRGGHTEAFF. Here the CDR3 DNA reads TGTGCCAGCACATCGAGGGGAGGGCACACTGAAGCTTTCTTT.

The chain links TRBV19 to TRBJ1-5; 8 bases align to TRBD1. The germline V gene has CDR1 LNHDA and CDR2 SQIVND (reference sequence). V gave up 6 bases and J gave up 5 bases; unmatched junction bases: 3. The CDR3 is 13 residues long. The CDR3 nucleotides read TGTGCCAGTAGGGGACAGGTTGATCAGCCCCAGCATTTT. Amino acid sequence: CASRGQVDQPQHF.

The chain joins TRBV11-2 to TRBJ2-5, with D tentatively TRBD2 (5 bases). CDR1 is SGHAT, CDR2 FQNNGV, per germline. There are 14 residues in the CDR3. V was cut by 5 bases and J by 3 bases, with 13 bases left in between. Here the CDR3 DNA reads TGTGCCAGCAGCCTCAGTCCCGGGGAAGAGACCCAGTACTTC. As protein: CASSLSPGEETQYF.

The chain couples TRBV6-5 to TRBJ2-4; TRBD1 agrees at 8 bases. Germline-derived CDR1 and CDR2 are MNHEY and SVGAGI. The V segment lost 5 bases and the J segment 8 bases; nucleotides outside the gene matches: 11. The CDR3 totals 15 residues. CDR3 sequence (DNA): TGTGCCAGCAGTCAAAGACAGGGGAAGGGAGACATTCAGTACTTC. Protein sequence: CASSQRQGKGDIQYF.

This chain connects TRBV7-9 to TRBJ1-5; 10 bases line up with TRBD1. CDR3 length: 18 residues. Germline values: CDR1 SEHNR, CDR2 FQNEAQ (reference sequence). J gave up 2 bases and V 5 bases, and 12 bases lay outside the gene matches. In DNA, the CDR3 is TGTGCCAGCAGCCCCCAGGGACAGGGGAGGTTTGGCAATCAGCCCCAGCATTTT. Its translation: CASSPQGQGRFGNQPQHF.

V gene TRBV4-1 combines with J gene TRBJ1-4; 7 positions match TRBD1. The CDR3 is 16 residues long. Germline V CDR1 and CDR2: MGHRA, YSYEKL. V shed 4 bases, J shed 2 bases, and the junction held 7 bases outside the gene matches. Here the CDR3 reads CASSPLPGQTNEKLFF. CDR3 DNA: TGCGCCAGCAGCCCGCTTCCGGGACAGACTAATGAAAAACTGTTTTTT.

The chain carries TRBV27 and TRBJ2-5; 7 bases match TRBD2. The V and J ends lost 6 bases and 5 bases, in that order; junction bases with no gene match: 6. CDR1 is MNHEY and CDR2 is SMNVEV in the germline V gene (reference sequence). The CDR3 covers 13 residues. For the CDR3, the DNA is TGTGCCAGCAGAGGGACTAACGATGAGACCCAGTACTTC. It specifies CASRGTNDETQYF.